The 19 T cell receptor beta chains below were found in one sample sequenced in a study of cytomegalovirus exposure and HLA in healthy donors. The PCR ran on 60 Vbeta and 13 Jbeta primers. This table comes from immunoSEQ multiplex PCR, and its TCRdb copy is limited to in-frame clones, with some not included. Among some 140,000 clones listed, around 80% were seen once. The sequencing input was PBMCs. Every receptor here comes from a woman aged 45-60 years in good health and CMV-seropositive.

The chain is built from TRBV18 and TRBJ1-5; 8 nucleotides match TRBD1. V shed 5 bases and J 5 bases; nucleotides not matched to a gene: 5. The CDR3 length is 14 residues. CDR1 is KGHSH and CDR2 is LQKENI in the germline V gene. CDR3 amino acids: CASSSTGVHQPQHF. CDR3 DNA sequence: TGTGCCAGCTCATCGACAGGGGTGCATCAGCCCCAGCATTTT.

The chain carries TRBV10-3 and TRBJ1-1; 8 bases are a match to TRBD1. Looked up from germline, CDR1 is ENHRY and CDR2 is SYGVKD. J was trimmed by 4 bases and V by 6 bases; bases with no gene match: 7. The CDR3 is 14 residues long. The chain's CDR3 is CAIRRTGSSTEAFF. The CDR3, as DNA: TGTGCCATCAGAAGGACAGGGAGTAGCACTGAAGCTTTCTTT.

The chain couples TRBV28 to TRBJ1-5, with a weak D call TRBD1 (6 bases). The V end lost 10 bases, the J end lost 2 bases, and 12 bases lay between the germline ends. Germline loops: CDR1 MDHEN, CDR2 SYDVKM. This CDR3 is built from 13 residues. CDR3 DNA sequence: TGTGCCACCGAACAGGGCCGCAATCAGCCCCAGCATTTT. Protein sequence: CATEQGRNQPQHF.

The rearrangement joins TRBV11-1 to TRBJ1-2; TRBD1 agrees at 9 bases. CDR1 and CDR2 (germline): SGHAT, FQDESV (reference sequence). V was clipped by 5 bases and J by 2 bases; unmatched bases: 15. CDR3 length: 18 amino acids. The CDR3 reads CASSQFAGTGSLNYGYTF. In DNA, the CDR3 is TGTGCCAGCAGCCAATTCGCCGGGACAGGGAGTTTAAACTATGGCTACACCTTC.

V and J are TRBV6-1 and TRBJ2-3, with 8 nucleotides matching TRBD1. The germline V gene has CDR1 MNHNS and CDR2 SASEGT. The junction had 7 bases not matched to a gene; V was cut back by 6 bases and J by 5 bases. The CDR3 is made up of 14 amino acids. CDR3 sequence (DNA): TGTGCCAGCAGGCAGACAGGGGTTGTAGATACGCAGTATTTT. It codes for CASRQTGVVDTQYF.

The rearrangement joins TRBV2 to TRBJ2-2; D is possibly TRBD1 (6 bases). V gave up 7 bases and J gave up 6 bases, with 12 bases separating them. CDR3 length: 13 residues. Per germline, CDR1 SNHLY and CDR2 FYNNEI. CDR3 loop: CASTYREPGELFF. The CDR3 coding sequence is TGTGCCAGCACCTACAGGGAGCCCGGGGAGCTGTTTTTT.

This clone was counted between two and nine times. The identical CDR3 is also encoded by other nucleotide sequences in the sample. This sequence joins TRBV7-3 and TRBJ1-1, with 7 bases that match TRBD1. V shed 5 bases, J shed 4 bases, and the junction held 4 bases outside the gene matches. Germline lookup yields CDR1 SGHTA and CDR2 FQGTGA. This CDR3 is 13 amino acids long. CDR3 nucleotide sequence: TGTGCCAGCAGCCTCCGACAGGGCACTGAAGCTTTCTTT. Amino acid sequence: CASSLRQGTEAFF.

The chain links TRBV11-2 to TRBJ1-1; D may be TRBD1 (5 bases). This CDR3 is built from 13 residues. Trimming stripped 5 bases from V and 7 bases from J, with 14 bases between. Germline CDR1 and CDR2: SGHAT and FQNNGV. DNA of the CDR3: TGTGCCAGCAGCCCCGACAGCCGTAGTGAAGCTTTCTTT. Protein sequence: CASSPDSRSEAFF.

This clone was observed a handful of times. The V gene is TRBV4-1, the J gene TRBJ2-2; 9 bases fit TRBD2. CDR3 length: 16 residues. Per the germline V gene, CDR1 is MGHRA and CDR2 is YSYEKL. V trimming: 0 bases; J trimming: 6 bases; junction bases outside the gene matches: 5. CDR3 in DNA: TGCGCCAGCAGCCAAGATAGCGGGGGAACTTCCGGGGAGCTGTTTTTT. Amino acids: CASSQDSGGTSGELFF.

J is TRBJ2-4 and V is TRBV7-2; 7 nucleotides line up with TRBD1. This CDR3 has 14 amino acids. J gave up 5 bases and V 3 bases, and 4 bases lay outside the gene matches. Germline CDR1 reads SGHTA; CDR2 reads FQGNSA. In DNA form, the CDR3 reads TGTGCCAGCAGCTTTCTAGGGGGCCAAAACATTCAGTACTTC. Its protein is CASSFLGGQNIQYF.

This clone was seen a single time. This chain uses TRBV5-1 with TRBJ2-2, with TRBD2 identical over 8 bases. V shed 5 bases, J shed 4 bases, and the junction held 10 bases outside the gene matches. From germline, CDR1 is SGHRS and CDR2 YFSETQ. The CDR3 sequence is 16 residues long. DNA for the CDR3: TGCGCCAGCAGTTGGTCTAGCGGGCGTCGCACCGGGGAGCTGTTTTTT. Its protein is CASSWSSGRRTGELFF.

The chain couples TRBV18 to TRBJ2-3; 8 bases agree with TRBD2. The CDR3 length is 16 residues. After removal of 0 bases from V and 2 bases from J, the junction contained 4 bases not matched to a gene. The germline gives CDR1 KGHSH, CDR2 LQKENI. The chain's CDR3 is CASSPPNGGDTDTQYF. The CDR3 DNA is TGTGCCAGCTCACCACCTAACGGGGGGGACACAGATACGCAGTATTTT.

The V and J genes are TRBV10-3 and TRBJ1-1; the D is unclear. V lost 6 bases and J 1 base, leaving 9 bases between the germline ends. CDR1 ENHRY and CDR2 SYGVKD come from the germline V gene. The CDR3 totals 13 residues. CDR3 in DNA: TGTGCCATCAGACACGAGGGGAACACTGAAGCTTTCTTT. Translating gives CAIRHEGNTEAFF.

The genes are TRBV27 and TRBJ1-2, with TRBD1 matching over 9 bases. This CDR3 comprises 14 residues. The ends lost 6 bases at V and 4 bases at J; junction bases unmatched: 6. Germline V gene sequence: CDR1 MNHEY, CDR2 SMNVEV (reference sequence). CDR3 DNA sequence: TGTGCCAGCAGCCAAACAGGGGGCGGCTATGGCTACACCTTC. This gives the protein CASSQTGGGYGYTF.

The rearrangement joins TRBV2 to TRBJ2-4; the match to TRBD2 covers 10 bases. V trimming: 6 bases; J trimming: 0 bases; junction bases outside the gene matches: 8. CDR1 is SNHLY and CDR2 is FYNNEI in the germline V gene. This CDR3 comprises 17 residues. Here the CDR3 DNA reads TGTGCCAGCAGCCTAGCGGGAGATAATATAGCCAAAAACATTCAGTACTTC. This codes for CASSLAGDNIAKNIQYF.

A single count supports this clone. The gene calls are TRBV6-1 and TRBJ1-5; tentatively, D is TRBD1 (5 bases). Between the trimmed V and J ends, which lost 10 bases and 7 bases, there was a span of 20 bases. Germline loops: CDR1 MNHNS, CDR2 SASEGT. This CDR3 has 14 amino acids. The DNA of the CDR3 is TGTGCCACCCAACGGGGGGTGGAGGAGCAGCCCCAGCATTTT. The encoded protein is CATQRGVEEQPQHF.

The chain joins TRBV2 to TRBJ2-1; 13 positions agree with TRBD2. Germline V gene sequence: CDR1 SNHLY, CDR2 FYNNEI. The CDR3 sequence is 19 residues long. The V gene end was trimmed by 4 bases and the J gene end by 1 base; junction bases not matched to a gene: 10. This chain's CDR3 is CASSVLLAGGPSSYNEQFF. The DNA of the CDR3 is TGTGCCAGCAGTGTCTTACTAGCGGGGGGGCCGAGTTCCTACAATGAGCAGTTCTTC.

This clone was recorded once. The rearrangement links TRBV11-2 to TRBJ2-7; D may be TRBD2 (5 bases). Germline assignment: CDR1 SGHAT and CDR2 FQNNGV. The CDR3 contains 15 residues. The V end was cut by 2 bases, the J end by 0 bases, with 11 bases between. The CDR3 coding sequence is TGTGCCAGCAGCTTACTGACTGGGAGCTCCTACGAGCAGTACTTC. This translates into CASSLLTGSSYEQYF.

V and J are TRBV2 and TRBJ1-4, with unresolved D. The germline CDR1 and CDR2 sequences are SNHLY and FYNNEI. V gave up 10 bases and J gave up 0 bases, with 9 bases separating them. The CDR3 extends over 13 amino acids. CDR3 loop: CATHRATNEKLFF. In DNA form, the CDR3 reads TGTGCCACCCACCGGGCAACTAATGAAAAACTGTTTTTT.